The 27 T cell receptor beta chains below were found in one sample sequenced in a study of T-cell memory formation after mild COVID-19. TCRdb used MiXCR to reprocess the 5' RACE reads, holding one entry per CDR3 protein. The sample has a few hundred thousand distinct CDR3 sequences; roughly 22% are singletons. Sample: PBMCs or a T cell subset sorted from them (not recorded which). Receptors originate from an adult woman who had mild COVID-19 (a few samples of this study predate the infection). Cell type and time point are not known.

This clonotype has a handful of counts. J is TRBJ2-7 and V is TRBV2; 8 nucleotides match TRBD2. Germline CDR1 and CDR2: SNHLY and FYNNEI. J was trimmed by 1 base and V by 6 bases; bases with no gene match: 5. The CDR3 is made up of 14 amino acids. CDR3 in amino acids: CASRELAVSYEQYF. The CDR3 DNA reads TGTGCCAGCAGAGAACTAGCGGTTTCCTACGAGCAGTACTTC.

This sequence joins TRBV10-3 and TRBJ2-1; D may be TRBD1 or TRBD2 (5 bases each). CDR1 ENHRY and CDR2 SYGVKD come from the germline V gene. CDR3 length equals 14 residues. Trimming took off 7 bases at V and 5 bases at J, with 15 bases between the two ends. CDR3 nucleotides: TGTGCCATCAAACGGGACCAGGGCAACAATGAGCAGTTCTTC. Translation: CAIKRDQGNNEQFF.

This clonotype was seen a handful of times. In DNA form, the CDR3 reads TGTGCCATCAGTATTCCCGGGACTACGGGCTATGGCTACACCTTC. This encodes CAISIPGTTGYGYTF. The chain links TRBV10-3 to TRBJ1-2; maybe TRBD1 (5 bases). From germline, CDR1 is ENHRY and CDR2 SYGVKD. V was trimmed by 5 bases and J by 4 bases, leaving 17 bases between them. This CDR3 spans 15 amino acids.

This clonotype turned up a few times. The genes are TRBV12-3 or TRBV12-4 and TRBJ2-1, with D tentatively TRBD1 (6 bases). The V gene lost 5 bases and the J gene lost 2 bases, with 19 bases spanning the gap. This CDR3 region has 17 residues. CDR3 loop: CASSQQPDRRPYNEQFF. The CDR3 DNA reads TGTGCCAGCAGTCAACAGCCGGACAGAAGGCCCTACAATGAGCAGTTCTTC.

The V gene is TRBV21-1, the J gene TRBJ1-2. TRBV21-1 is labeled a pseudogene. The CDR3 covers 14 residues. The CDR3 DNA sequence: TGTGCCCCCAGAAATAGTTGGGTGGACTATGGCTACACCTTC. As protein: CAPRNSWVDYGYTF.

This clonotype was recorded a few times. The chain employs TRBV2 and TRBJ2-7; TRBD2 matches at 12 bases. J lost 7 bases, V lost 5 bases, and 6 bases had no gene match. The CDR3 has 14 residues. Germline CDR1 and CDR2: SNHLY and FYNNEI. The CDR3 spells CASSLAGGPGEQYF. In nucleotides, the CDR3 is TGTGCCAGCAGTCTAGCGGGAGGGCCGGGTGAGCAGTACTTC.

Worth noting for this clonotype: At one boundary the junction diverges from the germline segment, which might be a read error. The chain carries TRBV14 and TRBJ2-7, with 7 bases identical to TRBD2. This CDR3 is 12 amino acids long. In germline, CDR1 is SGHDN, CDR2 FVKESK. This chain's CDR3 is CASSQGLIGFGF. CDR3 in DNA: TGTGCCAGCAGCCAGGGACTAATAGGTTTCGGATTC.

This clonotype was seen only a few times. J is TRBJ1-2 and V is TRBV12-3 or TRBV12-4; D ambiguous. Trimming removed 4 bases from V and 8 bases from J, with 11 bases in between. This CDR3 is built from 12 residues. CDR3 loop: CASSSPGAGYTF. CDR3 DNA sequence: TGTGCCAGCAGTTCACCGGGCGCGGGCTACACCTTC.

The J gene is TRBJ1-1, the V gene TRBV2; tentatively, D is TRBD1 (5 bases). The CDR3 sequence is 18 residues long. V lost 4 bases, J lost 10 bases, and 31 bases lay in between. CDR1 is SNHLY, CDR2 FYNNEI, per germline. The CDR3 DNA reads as TGTGCCAGCAGTGCCGACAATCTAGAACAGGTTTTTCTTGGAGGAGCTTTCTTT. Its translation: CASSADNLEQVFLGGAFF.

The V call is TRBV20-1, the J call TRBJ2-7; 11 bases are shared with TRBD2. CDR3 length: 15 residues. V lost 6 bases to trimming and J lost 5 bases; unmatched junction nucleotides: 12. Germline V gene data show CDR1 as DFQATT and CDR2 as SNEGSKA (reference sequence). The CDR3 protein is CSAQAKTSGDHEQYF. The CDR3 nucleotides read TGCAGTGCCCAGGCGAAGACTAGCGGGGATCACGAGCAGTACTTC.

The chain has TRBV20-1 and TRBJ2-7; possible D gene TRBD1, 5 bases. Germline V CDR1 and CDR2: DFQATT, SNEGSKA (reference sequence). With 1 base removed from V and 3 bases from J, the gap between germline ends came to 10 bases. The CDR3 is made up of 13 amino acids. The CDR3 DNA follows: TGCAGTGCTAGAGTTGCAGGGAACTACGAGCAGTACTTC. As protein: CSARVAGNYEQYF.

This clonotype has at least ten counts. The chain combines TRBV18 with TRBJ2-7, with unresolved D. Germline V gene lookup returns CDR1 KGHSH and CDR2 LQKENI. V was cut by 1 base and J by 3 bases, with 7 bases left in between. The CDR3 totals 13 residues. The CDR3 sequence is CASSPRESYEQYF. The DNA of the CDR3 is TGTGCCAGCTCACCACGCGAGAGCTACGAGCAGTACTTC.

This chain joins TRBV15 and TRBJ2-1; TRBD2 matches at 12 bases. CDR1 and CDR2 (germline): LNHNV, YYDKDF (reference sequence). V lost 0 bases and J lost 6; bases outside the gene matches: 6. The CDR3 has 17 residues. For the CDR3, the DNA is TGTGCCACCAGCAGAGACTATGGACTAGCGGGACCCAATGAGCAGTTCTTC. This gives the protein CATSRDYGLAGPNEQFF.

V is TRBV27 and J is TRBJ2-1; tentative D call: TRBD2 (5 bases). The CDR3 loop spans 12 amino acids. Trimming removed 8 bases from V and 2 bases from J, with 7 bases in between. The germline V gene encodes CDR1 MNHEY and CDR2 SMNVEV (reference sequence). CDR3 DNA: TGTGCCAGCCAAGCGGCCTACAATGAGCAGTTCTTC. This codes for CASQAAYNEQFF.

The gene calls are TRBV24-1 and TRBJ2-3; 7 nucleotides align to TRBD1. Germline CDR1 is KGHDR and CDR2 is SFDVKD. The ends lost 5 bases at V and 5 bases at J; junction bases unmatched: 6. CDR3 length: 14 residues. The CDR3 DNA sequence: TGTGCCACCAGTGGGTCAGGGGGACAAGATACGCAGTATTTT. Its protein is CATSGSGGQDTQYF.

This sequence joins TRBV5-1 and TRBJ1-5; possibly TRBD1 for D (6 bases). The germline CDR1 and CDR2 sequences are SGHRS and YFSETQ. The germline V and J ends were trimmed by 5 bases and 6 bases, with 18 bases remaining between them. The CDR3 has 15 residues. The CDR3 here is CASRPGLSGAQPQHF. CDR3 DNA sequence: TGCGCCAGCAGGCCCGGCCTATCAGGGGCTCAGCCCCAGCATTTT.

Remarks on this clonotype: One end of the junction fails to match germline, which may point to a read error. This chain uses TRBV10-3 with TRBJ1-6; D possibly corresponds to TRBD1 (5 bases). Germline assignment: CDR1 ENHRY and CDR2 SYGVKD. The CDR3 has 12 amino acids. CDR3 amino acids: CGISESRGALHF. CDR3 DNA: TGTGGCATCAGTGAGTCTCGGGGGGCCCTCCACTTT.

Only a few counts were recorded for this clonotype. This chain links TRBV11-3 with TRBJ1-2; D call uncertain. From germline, CDR1 is SGHNT and CDR2 YENEEA. The V end lost 5 bases, the J end lost 1 base, and 17 bases lay between the germline ends. This CDR3 spans 16 amino acids. Here the CDR3 reads CASSPSGDGSNYGYTF. Written as DNA, the CDR3 is TGTGCCAGCAGCCCGAGTGGCGACGGAAGTAACTATGGCTACACCTTC.

The J gene is TRBJ2-7, the V gene TRBV7-9; 10 positions match TRBD1. V dropped 0 bases and J dropped 3; count of bases not matched to a gene: 11. Germline V gives CDR1 SEHNR, CDR2 FQNEAQ (reference sequence). This CDR3 has 18 amino acids. CDR3 in DNA: TGTGCCAGCAGCTTAGCCGGAAATGGGGACAGGGGATTCTACGAGCAGTACTTC. Its protein is CASSLAGNGDRGFYEQYF.

The chain joins TRBV7-2 to TRBJ2-7; 8 nucleotides match TRBD2. Germline V lookup: CDR1 SGHTA, CDR2 FQGNSA. The CDR3 covers 14 residues. Unmatched junction bases numbered 6, after V lost 4 bases and J lost 4 bases. The CDR3 loop reads CASSSLAAQYEQYF. The DNA of the CDR3 is TGTGCCAGCAGCTCACTAGCGGCACAATACGAGCAGTACTTC. Filled out from reference TRBV7-2 and TRBJ2-7, the complete variable domain reads GAGVSQSPSNKVTEKGKDVELRCDPISGHTALYWYRQSLGQGLEFLIYFQGNSAPDKSGLPSDRFSAERTGGSVSTLTIQRTQQEDSAVYLCASSSLAAQYEQYFGPGTRLTVT.

This chain links TRBV30 with TRBJ1-6; no firm D call. The germline gives CDR1 GTSNPN, CDR2 SVGIG (reference sequence). The length of the CDR3 is 12 residues. The V end lost 0 bases, the J end lost 8 bases, and 5 bases lay between the germline ends. This CDR3 is CAWSVSYSPLHF. The DNA for the CDR3 is TGTGCCTGGAGTGTATCTTATTCACCCCTCCACTTT.

The chain links TRBV29-1 to TRBJ1-1; D gene ambiguous. CDR3 length: 11 amino acids. The germline V and J ends were trimmed by 4 bases and 6 bases, with 9 bases remaining between them. From germline, CDR1 is SQVTM and CDR2 ANQGSEA. In DNA, the CDR3 is TGCAGCGTTGGGAGTCCAGCTGAAGCTTTCTTT. Translation: CSVGSPAEAFF.

This clonotype appeared a few times. The V and J genes are TRBV12-3 or TRBV12-4 and TRBJ1-1; weak D call: TRBD1 (6 bases). Trimming shortened V by 5 bases and J by 6 bases, and 22 bases separated the two germline ends. The length of the CDR3 is 16 residues. CDR3 sequence (DNA): TGTGCCAGCAGTCCTCAGGGGTTGGGAAGTGGCGCTGAAGCTTTCTTT. It yields the protein CASSPQGLGSGAEAFF.

The rearrangement links TRBV10-3 to TRBJ1-1; D not resolved. Between the trimmed V and J ends, which lost 0 bases and 7 bases, there was a span of 12 bases. Germline lookup yields CDR1 ENHRY and CDR2 SYGVKD. The CDR3 runs to 14 residues. This chain's CDR3 is CAISESDTTDEAFF. CDR3 DNA sequence: TGTGCCATCAGTGAGTCCGATACGACGGATGAAGCTTTCTTT.

The genes are TRBV29-1 and TRBJ1-1; D uncertain. The V gene lost 5 bases and the J gene lost 3 bases, with 7 bases spanning the gap. The germline gives CDR1 SQVTM, CDR2 ANQGSEA. This CDR3 spans 11 amino acids. The CDR3 sequence is CSVIIDTEAFF. The CDR3 DNA is TGCAGCGTTATCATTGACACTGAAGCTTTCTTT.

The table lists this clonotype with a few counts. This chain joins TRBV5-1 and TRBJ2-3; weak D call: TRBD2 (6 bases). This CDR3 spans 14 amino acids. Germline lookup yields CDR1 SGHRS and CDR2 YFSETQ. Trimming stripped 4 bases from V and 3 bases from J, with 12 bases between. CDR3 amino acids: CASSRDFSTDTQYF. In nucleotides, the CDR3 is TGCGCCAGCAGCCGGGACTTTAGTACAGATACGCAGTATTTT.

This chain connects TRBV10-3 to TRBJ2-5, with 10 bases that match TRBD1. CDR3 length: 16 residues. Germline trimming cut 1 base from V and 4 bases from J; bases unmatched to any gene: 6. Germline values: CDR1 ENHRY, CDR2 SYGVKD. The CDR3 loop is CAISELGQGTGETQYF. The CDR3, as DNA: TGTGCCATCAGTGAGTTGGGACAGGGGACGGGAGAGACCCAGTACTTC.